This TCR beta chain stems from a study of cytomegalovirus exposure and HLA in healthy donors. Overall study findings and caveats: The Asian-associated ancestry cluster reportedly had fewer N-insertions than the approximately 670-donor mean in a later analysis.

On this clone itself: Its antigen is unidentified.

Researchers ran the PCR with 60 Vbeta and 13 Jbeta primers. Produced via immunoSEQ multiplex PCR; TCRdb's table is partial and in-frame only. The sample records more than 80,000 clones, roughly two thirds being singletons. At sampling all donors were nominally healthy, likely with unrecorded immune exposures. The sequence derives from a female donor in good health and CMV-seronegative. Material: PBMCs.

The CDR3 DNA is TGTGCCAGCAGCTTCGGGACAGGGCAAACTGAAGCTTTCTTT. Its translation is CASSFGTGQTEAFF. V gene TRBV11-3 combines with J gene TRBJ1-1, with 9 bases identical to TRBD1. Germline CDR1 and CDR2: SGHNT and YENEEA. This CDR3 comprises 14 residues. V shed 3 bases, J shed 5 bases, and the junction held 4 bases outside the gene matches.